This T cell receptor beta chain came from a study of blood T cell repertoires in COVID-19. Study details: COVID-19 samples collected from the United States, Italy and Spain covered acute and convalescent phases. The analysed material was cDNA or gDNA that came from T cells, B-cell-depleted T cells, or PBMCs.

This clone came up a few times. The CDR3 has 14 residues. V was clipped by 4 bases and J by 6 bases, with 14 bases between them. The germline gives CDR1 LGHDT, CDR2 YNNKEL (reference sequence). Per the original data handling: Scientists estimated how many nucleated cells there were by amplifying reference gene primers. The protocol was immunoSEQ multiplex PCR, while the TCRdb copy is restricted to in-frame clones and leaves out a portion. The D gene and trimming were derived from the DNA, and the V and J assignments and clone size from that table. The sample yields more than 110,000 clones, 75% to 90% seen once.

Specimen: peripheral blood. This receptor was obtained from an elderly woman with acute or convalescent COVID-19. V usage is TRBV3-1 (or the pseudogene TRBV3-2) and J usage is TRBJ2-3, with D perhaps TRBD2 (6 bases). The CDR3: CASSPPTRADTQYF. The CDR3 DNA sequence: TGTGCCAGCAGCCCACCGACTAGGGCGGATACGCAGTATTTT.